These 3 T cell receptor beta chains share one sample of origin, sequenced in a study of blood T cell repertoires in COVID-19 (dated by TCRdb to 2020 to 2022). The library came from the immunoSEQ multiplex PCR assay. In its TCRdb copy, this immuneACCESS table keeps in-frame sequences only and misses some clones. Where compared with another copy, unresolved V genes explain less than half of these, and the others have no known cause. This sample holds about 160,000 clones; about nine tenths were observed only once. Over 15% of the sample lies in the top ten. Sequencing was carried out using peripheral blood. These receptors came from a man in his 60s with active or convalescent COVID-19.

The gene calls are TRBV5-8 and TRBJ2-7; D may be TRBD2 (5 bases). The germline V and J ends were trimmed by 0 bases and 6 bases, with 10 bases remaining between them. This CDR3 has 13 amino acids. Per the germline V gene, CDR1 is SGHTS and CDR2 is YDEGEE. The CDR3 DNA is TGTGCCAGCAGCTTGGGCATACGGGGCGAGCAGTACTTC. Translation gives CASSLGIRGEQYF.

The genes are TRBV2 and TRBJ1-1; tentative D call: TRBD1 (6 bases). CDR1 is SNHLY and CDR2 is FYNNEI in the germline V gene. This CDR3 is built from 15 residues. Trimming removed 2 bases from V and 2 bases from J, with 12 bases in between. Written as DNA, the CDR3 is TGTGCCAGCAGTGAACACAGGGAATTTAACACTGAAGCTTTCTTT. Translation: CASSEHREFNTEAFF. Full variable domain (outside the CDR3, taken from reference TRBV2 and TRBJ1-1): EPEVTQTPSHQVTQMGQEVILRCVPISNHLYFYWYRQILGQKVEFLVSFYNNEISEKSEIFDDQFSVERPDGSNFTLKIRSTKLEDSAMYFCASSEHREFNTEAFFGQGTRLTVV.

CDR3 bases: TGTGCCAGCAACTTCGGAGGGAGCTCCTATAATTCACCCCTCCACTTT. This gives the protein CASNFGGSSYNSPLHF. The chain is built from TRBV7-9 and TRBJ1-6, with unresolved D. The germline V gene has CDR1 SEHNR and CDR2 FQNEAQ (reference sequence). Trimming took 7 bases from V and 0 from J, leaving 13 bases between them. This CDR3 is built from 16 residues.